A single sample gave rise to the 32 T cell receptor beta chains below, sequenced in a study of CD8 T cells in ankylosing spondylitis. Each CDR3 protein is one row after TCRdb ran MiXCR on the 5' RACE reads. The data show 500,000 to 650,000 distinct CDR3 sequences, roughly 5% seen once. Their recognized antigens are unknown. Study-wide findings and caveats: Among TCR beta sequences, a motif of several highly homologous variants appeared characteristic of ankylosing spondylitis blood.

Specimen: blood, either unsorted or a sorted T cell fraction (not recorded which). These receptors were collected from a male donor with ankylosing spondylitis.

There are many counts of this clonotype. This chain connects TRBV5-8 to TRBJ1-1; D is unclear. The CDR3 is 13 amino acids. V lost 4 bases and J 5 bases, leaving 12 bases between the germline ends. Germline loops: CDR1 SGHTS, CDR2 YDEGEE. This CDR3 reads CASSRRLRTEAFF. The CDR3 region has the DNA TGTGCCAGCAGCAGGAGGCTCAGGACTGAAGCTTTCTTT.

This clonotype was seen repeatedly, ten times or more. V and J are TRBV12-3 or TRBV12-4 and TRBJ1-3; D may be TRBD1 (6 bases). This CDR3 is built from 14 residues. Trimming took off 6 bases at V and 4 bases at J, with 13 bases between the two ends. Here the CDR3 DNA reads TGTGCCAGCAGCAAGGGGGGGACCGGAAACACCATATATTTT. As protein: CASSKGGTGNTIYF.

This clonotype has a count of ten or more. This chain connects TRBV20-1 to TRBJ2-7; 15 bases map to TRBD2. This CDR3 spans 14 amino acids. The ends lost 3 bases at V and 6 bases at J; junction bases unmatched: 3. Germline V lookup: CDR1 DFQATT, CDR2 SNEGSKA (reference sequence). CDR3 DNA sequence: TGCAGTGCTAGCCCGGGACTAGCGGGAGGCGAGCAGTACTTC. This encodes CSASPGLAGGEQYF.

This clonotype was counted ten times or more. The CDR3 is CASSRSGTALNSPLHF. The CDR3 nucleotides are TGCGCCAGCAGCCGATCTGGGACAGCTCTTAATTCACCCCTCCACTTT. The V call is TRBV5-1, the J call TRBJ1-6, with 7 bases aligning to TRBD1. The trim removed 4 bases at V and 6 bases at J, leaving 10 bases unmatched. This CDR3 contains 16 residues. Germline V gene data show CDR1 as SGHRS and CDR2 as YFSETQ.

This clonotype was seen ten or more times. The rearrangement joins TRBV11-2 to TRBJ2-3; 9 bases are a match to TRBD2. Germline V gene sequence: CDR1 SGHAT, CDR2 FQNNGV. The CDR3 has 17 residues. Trimming at V came to 5 bases and at J to 4 bases, leaving 13 bases not matched to a gene. The CDR3 here is CASSPRTSALGPDTQYF. DNA for the CDR3: TGTGCCAGCAGCCCGCGGACTAGCGCCTTGGGGCCAGATACGCAGTATTTT.

This chain links TRBV7-2 with TRBJ2-3; tentative D call: TRBD1 (6 bases). Germline assignment: CDR1 SGHTA and CDR2 FQGNSA. Trimming stripped 5 bases from V and 5 bases from J, with 8 bases between. This CDR3 region has 12 residues. CDR3: CASSPGVDTQYF. The CDR3 DNA sequence: TGTGCCAGCAGCCCAGGGGTAGATACGCAGTATTTT.

This clonotype was detected many times. The chain uses TRBV4-2 and TRBJ1-1; a weak D match, TRBD1 (5 bases). Germline CDR1 LGHNA, CDR2 YNFKEQ. The CDR3 is made up of 15 amino acids. With 3 bases removed from V and 5 bases from J, the gap between germline ends came to 16 bases. CDR3 bases: TGTGCCAGCAGCCAGGTAGGGTCGGGGGGTACTGAAGCTTTCTTT. Residues: CASSQVGSGGTEAFF.

The chain is built from TRBV10-3 and TRBJ1-2; no reliable D call. CDR1 is ENHRY, CDR2 SYGVKD, per germline. The ends were cut back, 3 bases at V and 3 bases at J, with 5 bases in the middle. CDR3 length: 12 residues. The CDR3 nucleotides read TGTGCCATCAGTGAACTTTACTATGGCTACACCTTC. Protein: CAISELYYGYTF.

V and J are TRBV11-2 and TRBJ2-1, with TRBD1 matching over 9 bases. V lost 1 base, J lost 7 bases, and 5 bases stayed unmatched. Germline CDR1 and CDR2: SGHAT and FQNNGV. The CDR3 contains 15 residues. CDR3: CASSLGTGVRNEQFF. The CDR3 region has the DNA TGTGCCAGCAGCTTAGGGACAGGGGTGAGAAATGAGCAGTTCTTC.

This clonotype was observed many times. This sequence joins TRBV11-2 and TRBJ2-5; tentatively, D is TRBD2 (6 bases). Trimming cost V 1 base and J 4 bases, with 22 bases left between them. CDR3 length: 18 amino acids. The germline V gene encodes CDR1 SGHAT and CDR2 FQNNGV. CDR3 coding DNA: TGTGCCAGCAGCTTAGTGAGGAGGGAGGCCGGGATAGGAGAGACCCAGTACTTC. This codes for CASSLVRREAGIGETQYF.

In its sample, this clonotype was seen a few times. This chain joins TRBV7-6 and TRBJ2-3; TRBD2 is a possible D gene (6 bases). The CDR3 runs to 14 residues. Deletions cut 4 bases from V and 1 base from J, with 9 bases between. Germline assignment: CDR1 SGHVS and CDR2 FNYEAQ. The CDR3 bases are TGTGCCAGCAGCTCGGACTACGGCACAGATACGCAGTATTTT. Translating gives CASSSDYGTDTQYF.

This clonotype was observed at least ten times. The genes are TRBV11-2 and TRBJ1-1; D gene unclear. Germline V gives CDR1 SGHAT, CDR2 FQNNGV. The CDR3 is 14 amino acids. V was shortened by 7 bases and J by 5 bases, with 17 bases between the two germline ends. The DNA of the CDR3 is TGTGCCAGCACGGTCACGGTGTTGGGTACTGAAGCTTTCTTT. This gives the protein CASTVTVLGTEAFF. Supplemented by reference TRBV11-2 and TRBJ1-1, the full variable domain reads EAGVAQSPRYKIIEKRQSVAFWCNPISGHATLYWYQQILGQGPKLLIQFQNNGVVDDSQLPKDRFSAERLKGVDSTLKIQPAKLEDSAVYLCASTVTVLGTEAFFGQGTRLTVV.

This clonotype was recorded at least ten times. The chain combines TRBV10-3 with TRBJ1-5; D is uncertain. Per the germline V gene, CDR1 is ENHRY and CDR2 is SYGVKD. V was trimmed by 4 bases and J by 0 bases, leaving 7 bases between them. The CDR3 covers 14 residues. The CDR3, as DNA: TGTGCCATCAGTGGGAGTAATAGCAATCAGCCCCAGCATTTT. Translated, it gives CAISGSNSNQPQHF.

Many counts were recorded for this clonotype. The rearrangement uses TRBV24-1 and TRBJ1-2; 7 bases map to TRBD1. The CDR3 spans 17 residues. V trimming: 2 bases; J trimming: 10 bases; junction bases outside the gene matches: 18. Germline-derived CDR1 and CDR2 are KGHDR and SFDVKD. The CDR3 is CATSDSRPIQGPMDYTF. The CDR3 DNA is TGTGCCACCAGTGATTCGAGACCCATACAGGGGCCCATGGACTACACCTTC.

The rearrangement links TRBV12-3 or TRBV12-4 to TRBJ2-5, with 8 bases that match TRBD2. J gave up 2 bases and V 2 bases, and 7 bases lay outside the gene matches. There are 16 residues in the CDR3. For the CDR3, the DNA is TGTGCCAGCAGTTTATTCGGCGGGGGGCAACAAGAGACCCAGTACTTC. Amino acid sequence: CASSLFGGGQQETQYF.

This clonotype has a count of ten or more. V usage is TRBV4-3 and J usage is TRBJ2-3; D remains unclear. The germline V and J ends were trimmed by 4 bases and 0 bases, with 11 bases remaining between them. The length of the CDR3 is 15 residues. From germline, CDR1 is LGHNA and CDR2 YSLEER. The CDR3 reads CASSPRSESTDTQYF. The CDR3 coding sequence is TGCGCCAGCAGCCCTCGAAGCGAAAGCACAGATACGCAGTATTTT.

This clonotype was seen ten or more times. This chain joins TRBV29-1 and TRBJ2-7; TRBD1 matches 8 bases. There are 13 residues in the CDR3. CDR1 is SQVTM, CDR2 ANQGSEA, per germline. V gave up 5 bases and J gave up 3 bases; unmatched junction bases: 6. CDR3 DNA sequence: TGCAGCGTTAAGACCGACAGGGGCTACGAGCAGTACTTC. Protein sequence: CSVKTDRGYEQYF.

This clonotype was observed many times. The J gene is TRBJ1-3, the V gene TRBV7-9; 7 nucleotides align to TRBD1. Germline lookup yields CDR1 SEHNR and CDR2 FQNEAQ (reference sequence). The CDR3 extends over 15 amino acids. V shed 2 bases and J 2 bases; nucleotides not matched to a gene: 3. In nucleotides, the CDR3 is TGTGCCAGCAGCTTAAAAACAGGGGCTGGAAACACCATATATTTT. It specifies CASSLKTGAGNTIYF.

Ten or more counts support this clonotype. This chain links TRBV7-8 with TRBJ2-1; D is perhaps TRBD2 (7 bases). This CDR3 region has 15 residues. Germline lookup yields CDR1 SGHVS and CDR2 FQNEAQ. Trimming took 1 base from V and 5 from J, leaving 12 bases between them. The DNA for the CDR3 is TGTGCCAGCAGCTTAGGGGGCGGGGGCCACAATGAGCAGTTCTTC. It codes for CASSLGGGGHNEQFF.

This clonotype came up a few times. V gene TRBV7-9 combines with J gene TRBJ1-2; perhaps TRBD1 as D (5 bases). Germline-derived CDR1 and CDR2 are SEHNR and FQNEAQ (reference sequence). Trimming took off 3 bases at V and 2 bases at J, with 13 bases between the two ends. This CDR3 is built from 15 residues. CDR3 region: CASSLTDKGNYGYTF. CDR3 sequence (DNA): TGTGCCAGCAGCTTGACAGACAAAGGCAACTATGGCTACACCTTC.

In its sample, this clonotype was seen many times. The rearrangement links TRBV20-1 to TRBJ2-7; maybe TRBD2 (6 bases). The V gene lost 5 bases and the J gene lost 6 bases, with 20 bases spanning the gap. This CDR3 contains 14 residues. Germline CDR1 DFQATT, CDR2 SNEGSKA (reference sequence). This CDR3 reads CSAGKPSVRGEQYF. CDR3 nucleotide sequence: TGCAGTGCTGGCAAACCTAGCGTGAGGGGCGAGCAGTACTTC.

This clonotype was counted at least ten times. This chain joins TRBV2 and TRBJ2-7, with 8 bases lining up with TRBD1. Germline V gene sequence: CDR1 SNHLY, CDR2 FYNNEI. The CDR3 has 14 amino acids. V lost 6 bases, J lost 2 bases, and 6 bases stayed unmatched. Written as DNA, the CDR3 is TGTGCCAGCAGGGGGGACAGGACGGCCTACGAGCAGTACTTC. Translating gives CASRGDRTAYEQYF.

This clonotype was recorded many times. The chain has TRBV20-1 and TRBJ2-3; TRBD2 matches at 8 bases. Germline lookup yields CDR1 DFQATT and CDR2 SNEGSKA (reference sequence). The CDR3 is made up of 14 amino acids. V lost 7 bases, J lost 4 bases, and 10 bases stayed unmatched. The chain's CDR3 is CSGKRGGPSDTQYF. The DNA of the CDR3 is TGCAGTGGAAAACGGGGGGGGCCTTCAGATACGCAGTATTTT.

This clonotype has a count of ten or more. CDR3 loop: CVQGTETQYF. The CDR3 nucleotides are TGTGTACAGGGCACAGAGACCCAGTACTTC. The V gene is TRBV6-5, the J gene TRBJ2-5; D may be TRBD1 (6 bases). The CDR3 is 10 residues long. CDR1 and CDR2 from the germline V gene are MNHEY and SVGAGI.

This clonotype has ten or more counts. In nucleotides, the CDR3 is TGTGCCAGCAGCGTGGGGGCCGGGGATACGCAGTATTTT. Protein sequence: CASSVGAGDTQYF. V is TRBV9 and J is TRBJ2-3, with D tentatively TRBD1 (6 bases). The V gene lost 2 bases and the J gene lost 6 bases, with 10 bases spanning the gap. The CDR3 is made up of 13 amino acids. Germline V gene lookup returns CDR1 SGDLS and CDR2 YYNGEE.

A few counts support this clonotype. V is TRBV4-3 and J is TRBJ2-1; D uncertain. CDR1 LGHNA and CDR2 YSLEER come from the germline V gene. V dropped 0 bases and J dropped 6 bases, with 15 bases sitting between them. This CDR3 region has 16 residues. The CDR3 loop is CASSQDLDRASNEQFF. In nucleotides, the CDR3 is TGCGCCAGCAGCCAAGATCTCGATAGGGCCTCCAATGAGCAGTTCTTC.

This clonotype was picked up many times. Being one base from a much bigger clone, this may be a read error. The gene calls are TRBV5-6 and TRBJ1-1; D is unclear. The germline V gene encodes CDR1 SGHDT and CDR2 YYEEEE. This CDR3 comprises 13 residues. With 2 bases removed from V and 1 base from J, the gap between germline ends came to 6 bases. The CDR3 bases are TGTGCCAGCAGCTTCCAGAGGAACACTGAAGCTTTCTTT. Its translation: CASSFQRNTEAFF.

This clonotype was detected many times. The chain employs TRBV5-1 and TRBJ2-3; D may be TRBD2 (6 bases). Trimming pared 7 bases from V and 2 bases from J, leaving 14 bases between. The CDR3 is made up of 14 amino acids. Germline lookup yields CDR1 SGHRS and CDR2 YFSETQ. CDR3 sequence reads: CASGSGVSTDTQYF. CDR3 DNA sequence: TGCGCCAGCGGTAGCGGAGTCTCCACAGATACGCAGTATTTT.

The chain recombines TRBV15 with TRBJ2-1, with D unresolved. The V end was cut by 3 bases, the J end by 0 bases, with 15 bases between. CDR3 length: 17 residues. The germline V gene encodes CDR1 LNHNV and CDR2 YYDKDF (reference sequence). The CDR3 sequence: CATSRTSLRSSYNEQFF. The CDR3 region has the DNA TGTGCCACCAGCAGGACCTCATTAAGAAGCTCCTACAATGAGCAGTTCTTC.

This clonotype was detected many times. The chain carries TRBV7-9 and TRBJ1-5, with D possibly TRBD1 on 5 matching bases. Trimming took off 3 bases at V and 4 bases at J, with 16 bases between the two ends. CDR1 and CDR2 (germline): SEHNR, FQNEAQ (reference sequence). The CDR3 is made up of 16 amino acids. CDR3 sequence: CASSLKGDGINQPQHF. CDR3 sequence (DNA): TGTGCCAGCAGCTTGAAAGGGGACGGGATAAATCAGCCCCAGCATTTT.

This clonotype was seen more than once but under ten times. The chain joins TRBV29-1 to TRBJ2-6; no reliable D call. CDR1 is SQVTM and CDR2 is ANQGSEA in the germline V gene. With 1 base removed from V and 2 bases from J, the gap between germline ends came to 6 bases. The CDR3 has 14 amino acids. This chain's CDR3 is CSVEGHPGANVLTF. The CDR3 nucleotides read TGCAGCGTTGAAGGCCACCCTGGGGCCAACGTCCTGACTTTC.

The sample holds many counts of this clonotype. This rearrangement joins TRBV28 to TRBJ1-5; D unresolved. This CDR3 has 14 amino acids. The germline V gene encodes CDR1 MDHEN and CDR2 SYDVKM. Trimming cost V 2 bases and J 7 bases, with 12 bases left between them. This CDR3 is CASSLRSRGQPQHF. The CDR3 bases are TGTGCCAGCAGTTTACGATCCCGAGGACAGCCCCAGCATTTT.